Sequencing of this T cell receptor beta chain was carried out in a study of CD8+ T cells in alopecia areata (dated by TCRdb to 2017 to 2018). A note on the overall study: The treated patients, all with moderate-to-severe alopecia areata, were enrolled in an open-label pilot trial of oral tofacitinib given at 5 to 10 mg twice daily. Patients received tofacitinib for 6 to 18 months and were then followed off drug for 6 months to check for delayed response and recurrence. The SALT score, which quantifies the percentage of affected scalp surface area, was used to measure disease severity in treated patients. The study used high-throughput TCRbeta sequencing to examine T cell clonal expansion in alopecia areata, in both the C3H/HeJ mouse model and human patients. Scalp tissue and sorted CD4+ and CD8+ peripheral blood T cells from patchy and totalis/universalis alopecia areata patients and from healthy controls were covered by human TCRbeta sequencing. Biopsies were taken from tofacitinib-treated patients at baseline and again at 4 and 24 weeks into treatment, and several of those patients also had a later scalp biopsy. Scalp clonality was compared across normal scalp (n=4), patchy alopecia areata scalp (n=8), and alopecia totalis/universalis scalp (n=8). RNA came from the PAXgene miRNA kit for fixed scalp, the miRNeasy kit for PBMCs, and the RNeasy kit for mouse skin. Amplification of TCRbeta CDR3 regions was done by immunoSEQ multiplex PCR using 35 Vbeta forward primers and 13 Jbeta reverse primers.

As concerns this clone: Its cognate antigen has yet to be identified. Base-call qualities are not available, and no considerably larger clone is one nucleotide away.

The research as a whole found: Tofacitinib significantly lowered scalp clonality and the number of expanded CD8+ clones among the top 100 scalp clones. During tofacitinib treatment, many expanded lesional clones remained in scalp and blood, and this persistence may partly explain relapse after treatment is stopped. Shared TCR sequences between patients were less evident than in mice, which may be partly attributable to HLA diversity in the patient population. Compared with normal scalp, lesional scalp had higher clonality and more expanded CD8+ clones, particularly in alopecia totalis/universalis, a pattern that suggests antigenic drive. Because the treated cohort was small and included a single nonresponder, larger studies are needed to assess links between baseline CD8+ expansion and response. Resident alphabeta T cells in normal human skin are also sequenced, complicating scalp TCR repertoire analysis, unlike mouse skin dominated by gammadelta T cells.

The treatment or condition tag for this specimen amounts to: oral pan-JAK inhibitor, 5-10 mg twice daily. Lesional scalp punch biopsies and peripheral blood were collected from alopecia areata patients. PBMCs were isolated by density centrifugation and stained for CD3, CD4 and CD8, and CD4+ and CD8+ T cells were sorted on a FACSAria. The library was built by means of the immunoSEQ multiplex PCR assay. RNA was extracted from all samples and reverse transcribed into cDNA as template for TCR sequencing. SuperScript III was used to make first-strand cDNA, primed with a 2:1 mix of oligo-dT and random hexamers. A synthetic immune receptor repertoire was used to gauge amplification bias, and whatever bias remained was removed computationally. From the authors' description of their analysis: Raw reads were preprocessed for error removal, and CDR3 was defined according to IMGT conventions as running from the conserved cysteine to phenylalanine. Clonality was computed as 1 minus the Shannon entropy, with the entropy normalized by log2 of the number of productive unique TCRs. Whether scalp clones were CD4 or CD8 was inferred by matching scalp TCRbeta sequences against CD4 and CD8 repertoires sorted from blood. TCRdb mirrors the immuneACCESS table, restricted to in-frame sequences. Some clones are absent from its copies; in checked studies, under half trace to an unresolved V gene, and the reason for the others is unknown. D and trimming come from the DNA, and the V and J calls and clone size come from that table. The sample profile shows 150,000 to 200,000 clones; roughly 60% of them were found once. Approximately 1.3% of the sample goes to the ten largest clones.

CDR1 MGHDK and CDR2 SYGVNS were looked up in the germline V gene. Its CDR3 holds 15 amino acids, cysteine through phenylalanine. The CDR3 DNA has 45 bases and is translated from base 1. V lost 5 bases and J lost 3 bases; the stretch between them is 17 bases long. The starting material was CD4+ T cells sorted from blood, obtained between weeks 47 and 50, from a patient treated with tofacitinib. The rearrangement joined TRBV25-1 to TRBJ2-7; the D call is possibly TRBD1 or TRBD2, each sharing 5 bases. The sequence came from a human donor with alopecia areata. The CDR3 in this case is CASSSFGTVNYEQYF. The nucleotide sequence reads as follows: TGTGCCAGCAGTTCCTTCGGGACGGTAAACTACGAGCAGTACTTC.